This passage covers 18 T cell receptor beta chains from one sample sequenced in a study of blood T cells in healthy people across ages. PCR was performed a second time for roughly 7 to 12 cycles using a sample-barcoded 5' primer and a J-beta primer mix. TCRdb itself ran the 5' RACE reads through MiXCR, one entry per CDR3 protein. Altogether over a million distinct CDR3 sequences are present, roughly 45% being singletons, with the ten largest covering approximately 17%. Sequencing used blood. All receptors derive from an older woman in good health.

The chain employs TRBV27 and TRBJ2-1, with 9 positions matching TRBD2. After removal of 5 bases from V and 6 bases from J, the junction contained 5 bases not matched to a gene. The germline V gene has CDR1 MNHEY and CDR2 SMNVEV (reference sequence). The CDR3 is 14 amino acids. As DNA, the CDR3 is TGTGCCAGCAGTCCGCGGGGGGGAGGCAATGAGCAGTTCTTC. This translates into CASSPRGGGNEQFF.

On this clonotype: Likely a read error: the CDR3 ends without its conserved phenylalanine or tryptophan. The chain joins TRBV9 to TRBJ2-7, with TRBD1 matching 8 bases. The CDR3 is 17 amino acids. Germline V CDR1 and CDR2: SGDLS, YYNGEE. V gave up 0 bases and J gave up 1 base; unmatched junction bases: 9. CDR3 sequence: CASSVALGTGTSYEQYL. The CDR3 DNA reads as TGTGCCAGCAGCGTAGCACTAGGGACAGGAACGTCCTACGAGCAGTACTTA.

In this sample, this clonotype turned up a few times. The rearrangement joins TRBV6-1 to TRBJ2-1; 10 nucleotides agree with TRBD2. This CDR3 is built from 13 residues. V lost 5 bases, J lost 8 bases, and 3 bases stayed unmatched. From germline, CDR1 is MNHNS and CDR2 SASEGT. CDR3 nucleotide sequence: TGTGCCAGCAGTAAGCGGGAGGGGGATGAGCAGTTCTTC. This encodes CASSKREGDEQFF.

V is TRBV7-2 and J is TRBJ2-7, with a weak D call TRBD2 (5 bases). The germline V and J ends were trimmed by 4 bases and 2 bases, with 15 bases remaining between them. This CDR3 has 15 amino acids. CDR1 and CDR2 (germline): SGHTA, FQGNSA. The CDR3 sequence is CASSSRLSGPYEQYF. CDR3 bases: TGTGCCAGCAGCTCCCGCCTGAGCGGCCCCTACGAGCAGTACTTC. The full variable domain, rest sourced from reference TRBV7-2 and TRBJ2-7, is GAGVSQSPSNKVTEKGKDVELRCDPISGHTALYWYRQSLGQGLEFLIYFQGNSAPDKSGLPSDRFSAERTGGSVSTLTIQRTQQEDSAVYLCASSSRLSGPYEQYFGPGTRLTVT.

This chain uses TRBV6-5 with TRBJ1-2; TRBD1 matches at 7 bases. The CDR3 totals 14 residues. The V and J ends lost 7 bases and 0 bases, in that order; junction bases with no gene match: 5. Germline CDR1 MNHEY, CDR2 SVGAGI. The CDR3 region has the DNA TGTGCCAGCAACCCGGGACAGACTAACTATGGCTACACCTTC. Amino acid sequence: CASNPGQTNYGYTF.

The V gene is TRBV9, the J gene TRBJ2-7; D gene uncertain. CDR3 length equals 12 residues. Germline lookup yields CDR1 SGDLS and CDR2 YYNGEE. Trimming took 4 bases from V and 7 from J, leaving 12 bases between them. CDR3 region: CASSPRNNEQYF. CDR3 nucleotide sequence: TGTGCCAGCAGCCCCCGTAACAATGAGCAGTACTTC.

V gene TRBV6-6 combines with J gene TRBJ1-5; 7 bases are a match to TRBD1. The CDR3 length is 16 residues. Unmatched junction bases numbered 7, after V lost 2 bases and J lost 3 bases. Per the germline V gene, CDR1 is MNHNY and CDR2 is SVGAGI (reference sequence). CDR3 bases: TGTGCCAGCAGTTACAGGTCAGGGGGTGACAATCAGCCCCAGCATTTT. Translated: CASSYRSGGDNQPQHF.

This clonotype was observed at least ten times. The gene calls are TRBV27 and TRBJ2-7; the match to TRBD2 covers 9 bases. The CDR3 has 14 residues. Unmatched junction bases numbered 4, after V lost 5 bases and J lost 2 bases. Germline V gene lookup returns CDR1 MNHEY and CDR2 SMNVEV (reference sequence). The CDR3 DNA reads as TGTGCCAGCAGTCCGGGACTAGCTACCTACGAGCAGTACTTC. This codes for CASSPGLATYEQYF.

The chain uses TRBV28 and TRBJ2-7; the D gene could be TRBD1 or TRBD2 (5 bases each). Germline V CDR1 and CDR2: MDHEN, SYDVKM. With 7 bases removed from V and 0 bases from J, the gap between germline ends came to 16 bases. The CDR3 covers 15 residues. The CDR3, as DNA: TGTGCCAGCATAGGTGAGAAGGGGACCTCCTACGAGCAGTACTTC. The encoded protein is CASIGEKGTSYEQYF.

V usage is TRBV6-2 or TRBV6-3 and J usage is TRBJ2-5, with TRBD1 matching 10 bases. The V gene's germline CDR1 is MNHEY and CDR2 SVGEGT. The trim removed 5 bases at V and 11 bases at J, leaving 8 bases unmatched. This CDR3 comprises 13 residues. CDR3 bases: TGTGCCAGCAGTGACTTCGGGACAGGGGAGCAGTACTTC. Its protein is CASSDFGTGEQYF.

The chain combines TRBV7-9 with TRBJ2-7, with D perhaps being TRBD1 or TRBD2 (5 bases each). The CDR3 is 18 amino acids. The V and J ends lost 1 base and 3 bases respectively, with 22 bases between them. The V gene's germline CDR1 is SEHNR and CDR2 FQNEAQ (reference sequence). The CDR3 protein is CASSLGRLSGGSRYEQYF. The CDR3 region has the DNA TGTGCCAGCAGCTTAGGAAGGTTGTCTGGGGGAAGTCGCTACGAGCAGTACTTC.

This clonotype was found once. The gene calls are TRBV6-5 and TRBJ2-3, with unresolved D. CDR1 is MNHEY, CDR2 SVGAGI, per germline. The CDR3 has 16 amino acids. V lost 2 bases and J 0 bases, leaving 12 bases between the germline ends. The CDR3 protein is CASSYTQATSTDTQYF. DNA of the CDR3: TGTGCCAGCAGTTACACTCAGGCGACTAGCACAGATACGCAGTATTTT.

The chain uses TRBV6-1 and TRBJ2-7; no clear D. The CDR3 has 14 amino acids. Germline-derived CDR1 and CDR2 are MNHNS and SASEGT. Trimming took off 3 bases at V and 0 bases at J, with 9 bases between the two ends. The CDR3 region is CASSDWAASYEQYF. CDR3 nucleotides: TGTGCCAGCAGTGATTGGGCCGCCTCCTACGAGCAGTACTTC.

The chain is built from TRBV12-3 or TRBV12-4 and TRBJ2-2, with D perhaps matching TRBD2 (5 bases). The V end was cut by 3 bases, the J end by 3 bases, with 8 bases between. The CDR3 sequence is 14 residues long. CDR3 nucleotides: TGTGCCAGCAGTTTCATCGGGGACACCGGGGAGCTGTTTTTT. This codes for CASSFIGDTGELFF.

The chain uses TRBV20-1 and TRBJ2-5, with 7 bases fitting TRBD2. The CDR3 covers 15 residues. Germline loops: CDR1 DFQATT, CDR2 SNEGSKA (reference sequence). Losses at the gene ends were 6 bases for V and 0 bases for J; bases not matched to a gene: 10. This chain's CDR3 is CSARTSMGYQETQYF. Here the CDR3 DNA reads TGCAGTGCCCGGACTAGTATGGGGTACCAAGAGACCCAGTACTTC.

This clonotype was seen only a few times. The CDR3 region has the DNA TGCAGTGCTAGGGTGATCAGCGGGAGAGGAACAGATACGCAGTATTTT. This codes for CSARVISGRGTDTQYF. V and J are TRBV20-1 and TRBJ2-3; 8 bases fit TRBD2. The CDR3 sequence is 16 residues long. The V segment lost 3 bases and the J segment 3 bases; nucleotides outside the gene matches: 11. CDR1 DFQATT and CDR2 SNEGSKA come from the germline V gene (reference sequence).

For the CDR3, the DNA is TGTGCCAGCAGTTACGGAGGACAGGTCCAAGAGACCCAGTTCTTC. Translation gives CASSYGGQVQETQFF. The chain joins TRBV6-5 to TRBJ2-1; 7 bases match TRBD1. The CDR3 is made up of 15 amino acids. With 2 bases clipped from V and 13 bases from J, the junction kept 14 bases outside the gene matches. Germline V gives CDR1 MNHEY, CDR2 SVGAGI.

The genes are TRBV15 and TRBJ2-2, with a tentative D call TRBD1 (5 bases). Trimming stripped 5 bases from V and 7 bases from J, with 8 bases between. In germline, CDR1 is LNHNV, CDR2 YYDKDF (reference sequence). The CDR3 covers 12 residues. The CDR3 spells CATSQGFGELFF. The CDR3 bases are TGTGCCACCAGCCAGGGTTTCGGGGAGCTGTTTTTT.